Shown below are 17 T cell receptor beta chains from a single sample sequenced in a study of metastatic and nonmetastatic thyroid tumors. Every patient underwent thyroid surgery untreated. TCRdb re-clonotyped the PCR reads through MiXCR. The table includes 85,000 to 100,000 clones, approximately 11% detected once. The source material was blood. Receptors were obtained from a female donor with papillary thyroid cancer or a benign thyroid nodule (not recorded which). Some clones in this sample may be carry-over from other donors' samples.

This clone came up many times. This chain connects TRBV20-1 to TRBJ1-2; no clear D gene. The CDR3 contains 13 residues. CDR1 and CDR2 from the germline V gene are DFQATT and SNEGSKA (reference sequence). The ends were cut back, 6 bases at V and 4 bases at J, with 15 bases in the middle. Here the CDR3 DNA reads TGCAGTGCCTGCGCCTTGGATGGCTATGGCTACACCTTC. This gives the protein CSACALDGYGYTF.

About this clone: A single base separates this from a much larger clone, so it may be a read error. V and J are TRBV5-1 and TRBJ2-5, with 7 bases lining up with TRBD1. J gave up 8 bases and V 5 bases, and 18 bases lay outside the gene matches. Germline CDR1 and CDR2: SGHRS and YFSETQ. CDR3 length: 16 amino acids. Here the CDR3 DNA reads TGCGCCAGCAGATGGCCACCAGGGGGTATTGGGGATACCCAGTACTTC. Translating it yields CASRWPPGGIGDTQYF.

Comments on this clone: This may stem from a read error, because a much larger clone lies one nucleotide away. The genes are TRBV2 and TRBJ2-3; no clear D. Germline loops: CDR1 SNHLY, CDR2 FYNNEI. CDR3 size: 10 residues. The V end was cut by 7 bases, the J end by 6 bases, with 5 bases between. In DNA form, the CDR3 reads TGTGCCAGCACCGGGGATACGCAGTATTTT. It encodes CASTGDTQYF. The full variable domain, completed using reference TRBV2 and TRBJ2-3, is EPEVTQTPSHQVTQMGQEVILRCVPISNHLYFYWYRQILGQKVEFLVSFYNNEISEKSEIFDDQFSVERPDGSNFTLKIRSTKLEDSAMYFCASTGDTQYFGPGTRLTVL.

This clone occurred many times. The rearrangement uses TRBV28 and TRBJ1-2; D possibly corresponds to TRBD1 (5 bases). Germline assignment: CDR1 MDHEN and CDR2 SYDVKM. V lost 2 bases and J 4 bases, leaving 14 bases between the germline ends. The CDR3 loop spans 15 amino acids. The chain's CDR3 is CASSLQTGTTYGYTF. The CDR3 bases are TGTGCCAGCAGTTTACAAACCGGGACTACCTATGGCTACACCTTC.

The CDR3 loop reads CATARGLYRGGCEKLFF. The CDR3 nucleotides read TGTGCCACCGCACGGGGACTTTACAGGGGGGGGTGTGAAAAACTGTTTTTT. This chain uses TRBV5-4 with TRBJ1-4; 8 bases are a match to TRBD1. V was pared by 9 bases and J by 7 bases, with 20 bases of the junction left unmatched. CDR3 size: 17 residues. Looked up from germline, CDR1 is SGHNT and CDR2 is YYREEE (reference sequence).

This clone was seen ten or more times. The gene calls are TRBV24-1 and TRBJ2-7; TRBD2 aligns across 8 bases. The V and J ends lost 4 bases and 3 bases, in that order; junction bases with no gene match: 10. Germline CDR1 reads KGHDR; CDR2 reads SFDVKD. The CDR3 length is 16 residues. The CDR3 region is CATSDPLSAGGYEQYF. DNA for the CDR3: TGTGCCACCAGTGACCCCCTTTCGGCGGGAGGCTACGAGCAGTACTTC.

This clone came up many times. The V call is TRBV6-2 or TRBV6-3, the J call TRBJ2-7; no clear D gene. Trimming pared 6 bases from V and 2 bases from J, leaving 17 bases between. The CDR3 has 15 amino acids. Germline CDR1 and CDR2: MNHEY and SVGEGT. The chain's CDR3 is CASSRRPILTYEQYF. The CDR3 nucleotides read TGTGCCAGCAGCCGAAGACCAATCCTAACCTACGAGCAGTACTTC.

This clone was recorded a few times. The chain joins TRBV6-2 or TRBV6-3 to TRBJ2-7; the D gene is possibly TRBD2 (6 bases). The V gene's germline CDR1 is MNHEY and CDR2 SVGEGT. The germline V and J ends were trimmed by 8 bases and 0 bases, with 26 bases remaining between them. The CDR3 is made up of 18 amino acids. The DNA of the CDR3 is TGTGCCAGCGGTCAAAGGGTGGGGGGAGGTGGGACCTCCTACGAGCAGTACTTC. This encodes CASGQRVGGGGTSYEQYF.

This clone was detected ten times or more. A junction boundary mismatches the germline segment, possibly from a read error. The chain couples TRBV7-2 to TRBJ1-1; D call uncertain. CDR1 and CDR2 from the germline V gene are SGHTA and FQGNSA. The CDR3 runs to 12 residues. The CDR3 region has the DNA TGTGCCGGCAGGTCCAGCTACACTGAAGCTTTCTTT. It specifies CAGRSSYTEAFF.

This clone came up once. Given a much more abundant clone one base away, this may be a read error. Other DNA sequences in the sample encode the same CDR3. The rearrangement links TRBV7-2 to TRBJ2-5; 10 positions agree with TRBD2. Germline CDR1 reads SGHTA; CDR2 reads FQGNSA. V shed 6 bases and J 7 bases; nucleotides not matched to a gene: 14. The CDR3 is 16 amino acids. The chain's CDR3 is CASSLIAGGTFGTQYF. The CDR3 DNA reads TGTGCCAGCAGTTTGATAGCGGGAGGTACTTTCGGGACCCAGTACTTC.

At least ten counts were recorded for this clone. The sample carries other DNA sequences with the same CDR3. This chain links TRBV20-1 with TRBJ2-1, with no clear D. The CDR3 loop spans 16 amino acids. Germline V gives CDR1 DFQATT, CDR2 SNEGSKA (reference sequence). V lost 4 bases to trimming and J lost 10 bases, with 26 bases between them. The CDR3: CSATNAWTDGPGEQFF. As DNA, the CDR3 is TGCAGTGCTACTAATGCGTGGACGGATGGACCCGGCGAGCAGTTCTTC.

This clone was counted ten times or more. The rearrangement links TRBV5-4 to TRBJ2-7; TRBD2 aligns across 9 bases. The CDR3 runs to 15 residues. Germline V gene sequence: CDR1 SGHNT, CDR2 YYREEE (reference sequence). V shed 0 bases and J 1 base; nucleotides not matched to a gene: 2. CDR3 DNA: TGTGCCAGCAGCTTGGGCGGGAGGGGGTCCTACGAGCAGTACTTC. Translation: CASSLGGRGSYEQYF.

Many counts were recorded for this clone. The V gene is TRBV19, the J gene TRBJ2-1, with TRBD1 as a possible D gene (6 bases). Germline V lookup: CDR1 LNHDA, CDR2 SQIVND (reference sequence). The CDR3 runs to 13 residues. Trimming took 7 bases from V and 9 from J, leaving 16 bases between them. For the CDR3, the DNA is TGTGCCAGTATAAGGACAGTCGGAGGTGAGCAGTTCTTC. Translating it yields CASIRTVGGEQFF.

This clone has a count of ten or more. The chain carries TRBV28 and TRBJ2-7; 7 bases line up with TRBD2. This CDR3 contains 16 residues. V lost 6 bases, J lost 2 bases, and 13 bases stayed unmatched. Germline V gene lookup returns CDR1 MDHEN and CDR2 SYDVKM. The CDR3 DNA reads as TGTGCCAGCAGGCCGCGGGGGTCCCGCCGGGCCTACGAGCAGTACTTC. It codes for CASRPRGSRRAYEQYF.

This clone was found a few times. This chain links TRBV28 with TRBJ1-6; D unclear. Trimming cost V 2 bases and J 2 bases, with 10 bases left between them. CDR1 is MDHEN, CDR2 SYDVKM, per germline. The CDR3 is 16 residues long. CDR3: CASSLLGSPYNSPLHF. The CDR3 region has the DNA TGTGCCAGCAGTTTACTTGGGTCCCCCTATAATTCACCCCTCCACTTT.

This clone was recorded many times. At one end the junction does not follow the germline gene, possibly because of a read error. The same CDR3 can be traced to other DNA sequences in this sample. The chain employs TRBV19 and TRBJ1-1; D gene uncertain. The CDR3 has 14 residues. Germline V CDR1 and CDR2: LNHDA, SQIVND (reference sequence). The DNA of the CDR3 is TGTGCCAGTAGTATAGGAGTCACGAACACTGAAGCCTTCTTT. It is translated as CASSIGVTNTEAFF.

This clone has at least ten counts. This chain uses TRBV28 with TRBJ1-5; D not resolved. Germline assignment: CDR1 MDHEN and CDR2 SYDVKM. V lost 5 bases and J 3 bases, leaving 11 bases between the germline ends. This CDR3 contains 14 residues. The CDR3 protein is CASSLGGDNQPQHF. The CDR3 DNA sequence: TGTGCCAGCAGTCTGGGCGGGGACAATCAGCCCCAGCATTTT.